The entry that follows covers one T cell receptor beta chain sequence. The protocol was immunoSEQ multiplex PCR, while the TCRdb copy is restricted to in-frame clones and leaves out a portion. The sample has 150,000 or so clones, approximately 93% seen once. CDR3 length: 15 amino acids. Germline lookup yields CDR1 SGHNT and CDR2 YENEEA. Trimming took 5 bases from V and 2 from J, leaving 10 bases between them. This sample stems from a study of control samples from healthy donors and cancer patients. Material for sequencing was blood. The J gene is TRBJ2-6, the V gene TRBV11-3, with a weak D call TRBD2 (5 bases). This TCR was sampled from a man younger than 30 in good health. The CDR3 bases are TGTGCCAGCAGCCTTACTAGTGCTGGGGCCAACGTCCTGACTTTC. It yields the protein CASSLTSAGANVLTF. Supplemented by reference TRBV11-3 and TRBJ2-6, the full variable domain reads EAGVVQSPRYKIIEKKQPVAFWCNPISGHNTLYWYLQNLGQGPELLIRYENEEAVDDSQLPKDRFSAERLKGVDSTLKIQPAELGDSAVYLCASSLTSAGANVLTFGAGSRLTVL.